The TCR beta chain described here comes from a study of T cell changes during pregnancy in multiple sclerosis. Germline loops: CDR1 SGDLS, CDR2 YYNGEE. CDR3 length: 16 amino acids. V shed 4 bases, J shed 5 bases, and the junction held 7 bases outside the gene matches. Clones were read by immunoSEQ multiplex PCR, and TCRdb kept only the in-frame ones, dropping some. The repertoire holds more than 100,000 clones, with 92% as singletons. The sequence came from a female donor with multiple sclerosis, enrolled in a pregnancy study. The specimen comprised peripheral blood, sampled after pregnancy. The chain links TRBV9 to TRBJ2-3; 13 nucleotides agree with TRBD2. CDR3: CASSPGTSGARDTQYF. The CDR3 region has the DNA TGTGCCAGCAGCCCCGGGACTAGCGGGGCTCGAGATACGCAGTATTTT.